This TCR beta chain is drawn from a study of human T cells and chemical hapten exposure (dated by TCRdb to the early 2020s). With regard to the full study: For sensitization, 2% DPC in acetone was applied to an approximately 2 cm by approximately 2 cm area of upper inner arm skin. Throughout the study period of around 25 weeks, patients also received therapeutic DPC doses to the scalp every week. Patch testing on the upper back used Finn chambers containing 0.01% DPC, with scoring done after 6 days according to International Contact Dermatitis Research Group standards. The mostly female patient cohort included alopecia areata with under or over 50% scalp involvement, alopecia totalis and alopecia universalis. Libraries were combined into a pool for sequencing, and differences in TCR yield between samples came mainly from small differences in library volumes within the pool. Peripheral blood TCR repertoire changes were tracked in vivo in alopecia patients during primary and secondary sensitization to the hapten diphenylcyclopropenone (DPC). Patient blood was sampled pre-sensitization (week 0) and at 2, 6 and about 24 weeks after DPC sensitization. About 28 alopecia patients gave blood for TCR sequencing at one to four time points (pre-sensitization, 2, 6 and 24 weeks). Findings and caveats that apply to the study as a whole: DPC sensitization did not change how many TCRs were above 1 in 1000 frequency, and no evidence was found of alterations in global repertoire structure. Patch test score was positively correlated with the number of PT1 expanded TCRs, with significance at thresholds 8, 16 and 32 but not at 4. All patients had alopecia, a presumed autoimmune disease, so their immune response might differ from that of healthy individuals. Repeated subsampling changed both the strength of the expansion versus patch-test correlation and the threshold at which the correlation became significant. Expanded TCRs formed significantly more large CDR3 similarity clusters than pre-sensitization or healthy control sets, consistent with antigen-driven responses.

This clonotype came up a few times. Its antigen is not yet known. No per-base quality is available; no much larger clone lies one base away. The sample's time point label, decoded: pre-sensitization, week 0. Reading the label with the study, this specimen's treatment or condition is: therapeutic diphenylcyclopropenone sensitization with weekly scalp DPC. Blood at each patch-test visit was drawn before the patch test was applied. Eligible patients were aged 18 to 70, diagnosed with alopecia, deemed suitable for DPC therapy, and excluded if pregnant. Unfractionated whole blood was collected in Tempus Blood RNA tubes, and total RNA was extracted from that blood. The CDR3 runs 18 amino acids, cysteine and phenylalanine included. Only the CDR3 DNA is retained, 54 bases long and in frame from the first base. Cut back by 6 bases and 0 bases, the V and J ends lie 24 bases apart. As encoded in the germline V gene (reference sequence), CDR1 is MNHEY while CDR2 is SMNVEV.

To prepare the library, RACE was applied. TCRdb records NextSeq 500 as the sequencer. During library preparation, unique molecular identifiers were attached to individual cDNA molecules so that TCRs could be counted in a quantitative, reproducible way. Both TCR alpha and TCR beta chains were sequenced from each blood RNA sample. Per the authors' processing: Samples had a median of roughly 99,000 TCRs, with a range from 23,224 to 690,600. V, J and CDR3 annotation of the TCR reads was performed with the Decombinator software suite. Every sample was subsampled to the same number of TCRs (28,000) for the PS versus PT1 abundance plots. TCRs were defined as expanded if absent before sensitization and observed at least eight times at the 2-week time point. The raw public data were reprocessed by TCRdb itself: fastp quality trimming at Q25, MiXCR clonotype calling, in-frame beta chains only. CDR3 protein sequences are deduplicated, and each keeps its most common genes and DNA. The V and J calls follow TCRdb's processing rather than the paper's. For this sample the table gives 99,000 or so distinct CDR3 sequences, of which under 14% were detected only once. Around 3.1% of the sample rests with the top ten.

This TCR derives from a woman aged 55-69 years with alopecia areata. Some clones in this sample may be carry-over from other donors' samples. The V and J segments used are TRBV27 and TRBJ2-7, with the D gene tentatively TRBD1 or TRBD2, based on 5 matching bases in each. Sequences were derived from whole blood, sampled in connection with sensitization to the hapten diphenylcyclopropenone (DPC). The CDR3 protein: CASSPFPVQDSSSYEQYF. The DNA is TGTGCCAGCAGCCCCTTCCCTGTACAGGACTCCAGCTCCTACGAGCAGTACTTC.